This TCR beta chain was retrieved from a study of immune cell composition in non-small cell lung cancer. CDR3 length: 16 amino acids. CDR1 and CDR2 from the germline V gene are ENHRY and SYGVKD. V gave up 2 bases and J gave up 7 bases, with 15 bases separating them. Whole-study findings and limits: Squamous carcinomas (around 80%) more often had tumour-associated clones >0.5% than adenocarcinomas (approximately 35%). Tumour TCR-beta clonality was not significantly tied to smoking pack-years.

Data came from immunoSEQ multiplex PCR; TCRdb stores just in-frame clones and leaves some out. The repertoire holds over 12,000 clones, with 55% to 70% as singletons. Note on this clone: The antigen is undetermined.

Sequenced: lung tumor tissue. The chain joins TRBV10-3 to TRBJ1-6; the D gene is possibly TRBD1 (5 bases). This receptor was obtained from a human donor with non-small cell lung cancer. The CDR3 DNA reads TGTGCCATCAGTGAGGGACACCCCCTTGGGAATTCACCCCTCCACTTT. It encodes CAISEGHPLGNSPLHF.